This record looks at one T cell receptor beta chain sequence and its context. Antigen: not known. Germline and junction disagree at one end, which may indicate a read error. These data come from a study of cytomegalovirus exposure and HLA in healthy donors. On the study more broadly: There were fewer than 130 million unique TCR beta sequences, drawn from some 180 million T cells, in an earlier analysis.

PCR used 60 Vbeta primers and 13 Jbeta primers. Sequencing was performed with immunoSEQ multiplex PCR; in TCRdb, only in-frame clones are kept and a portion is missing. The sample carries fewer than 200,000 clones, roughly two thirds recorded once. General study points: Segments of the TCR beta V type were, in most cases, productive about 90% or about 30% of the time in an earlier analysis. In a later analysis, TCR beta V- and J-gene trimming was associated with a missense DCLRE1C variant. The authors considered a cluster of highly shared sequence variants likely to be a sequencing artifact.

The CDR3 spans 16 residues. The germline V gene encodes CDR1 SEHNR and CDR2 FQNEAQ (reference sequence). This sequence was found in a woman aged 18-30 years in good health and CMV-seropositive. The specimen sequenced was PBMCs. This chain joins TRBV7-9 and TRBJ2-7; 11 bases map to TRBD2. The CDR3 sequence: CSSSATGTSGSYEQYF. CDR3 DNA sequence: TGTTCCAGCAGCGCCACCGGGACTAGCGGCTCCTACGAGCAGTACTTC.